The clone carrying this T cell receptor beta chain was counted a few times. Its antigen is currently unknown. The V gene lost 7 bases and the J gene lost 6 bases, with 15 bases spanning the gap. Germline V gene lookup returns CDR1 ENHRY and CDR2 SYGVKD. The CDR3 contains 13 residues. These data are taken from a study of blood T cells in healthy people across ages. Across the study: Per every two T cells, about one barcoded beta molecule was captured by template switching.

Study-level results: Older individuals had lower TCR beta diversity per million T cells (the decline was roughly linear).

The use of a sample-barcoded 5' primer and a J-beta primer mix characterized a second PCR of roughly 6 to 11 cycles. Each cDNA molecule received a tag from a template-switch adaptor that had 12 random nucleotides. Each of the samples gave a minimum of 3 million paired-end reads that contained CDR3. Each CDR3 protein gets one entry after TCRdb re-called the 5' RACE reads with MiXCR. The data show 800,000 or so distinct CDR3 sequences, around a quarter seen once. These same records also appear under a second study, on T cells of mothers and their children.

The TCR sequence derives from a boy between 10 and 17 years old in good health. Input material: blood. The chain joins TRBV10-3 to TRBJ1-1, with D possibly being TRBD1 (6 bases). DNA of the CDR3: TGTGCCATCAAAAACAGGGAAGAAGCTGAAGCTTTCTTT. Its translation is CAIKNREEAEAFF.